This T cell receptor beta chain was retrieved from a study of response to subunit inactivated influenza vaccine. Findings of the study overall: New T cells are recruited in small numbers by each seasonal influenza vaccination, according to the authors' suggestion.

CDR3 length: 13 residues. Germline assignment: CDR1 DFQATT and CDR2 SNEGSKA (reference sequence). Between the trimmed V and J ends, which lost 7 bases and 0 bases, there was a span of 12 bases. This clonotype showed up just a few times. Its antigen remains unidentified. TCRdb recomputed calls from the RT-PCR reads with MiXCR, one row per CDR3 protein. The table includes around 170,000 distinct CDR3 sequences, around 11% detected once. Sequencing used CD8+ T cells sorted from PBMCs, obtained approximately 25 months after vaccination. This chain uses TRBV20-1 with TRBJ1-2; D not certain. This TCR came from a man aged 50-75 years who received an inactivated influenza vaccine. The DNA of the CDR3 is TGCAGTGGATCAGCCCTCACTAACTATGGCTACACCTTC. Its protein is CSGSALTNYGYTF.